Below are 18 T cell receptor beta chains sequenced from a single sample in a study of blood T cell repertoires in COVID-19. Using immunoSEQ multiplex PCR, the repertoire was profiled, and TCRdb retains in-frame clones only, with some absent. The profile shows roughly 110,000 clones, 71% of them singletons. Sequenced input: peripheral blood. Receptors were obtained from a human donor with acute or convalescent COVID-19. The donor label of this sample is uncertain.

The rearrangement links TRBV19 to TRBJ1-6; TRBD1 might be the D (6 bases). The germline V and J ends were trimmed by 5 bases and 0 bases, with 11 bases remaining between them. The germline V gene has CDR1 LNHDA and CDR2 SQIVND (reference sequence). The CDR3 totals 16 residues. In nucleotides, the CDR3 is TGTGCCAGTAGTGCAGGGGTCACCTCCTATAATTCACCCCTCCACTTT. Translating gives CASSAGVTSYNSPLHF. The complete variable domain, with remaining parts taken from reference TRBV19 and TRBJ1-6, reads DGGITQSPKYLFRKEGQNVTLSCEQNLNHDAMYWYRQDPGQGLRLIYYSQIVNDFQKGDIAEGYSVSREKKESFPLTVTSAQKNPTAFYLCASSAGVTSYNSPLHFGNGTRLTVT.

The rearrangement uses TRBV5-1 and TRBJ2-3, with a weak D call TRBD1 (6 bases). Germline values: CDR1 SGHRS, CDR2 YFSETQ. Trimming stripped 6 bases from V and 5 bases from J, with 13 bases between. This CDR3 comprises 13 residues. The CDR3 spells CASTPGDKDTQYF. CDR3 nucleotides: TGCGCCAGCACGCCAGGGGATAAAGATACGCAGTATTTT. The full variable domain, with the rest looked up from reference TRBV5-1 and TRBJ2-3, is KAGVTQTPRYLIKTRGQQVTLSCSPISGHRSVSWYQQTPGQGLQFLFEYFSETQRNKGNFPGRFSGRQFSNSRSEMNVSTLELGDSALYLCASTPGDKDTQYFGPGTRLTVL.

The CDR3 spells CASTVGTVRTADTQYF. In DNA form, the CDR3 reads TGTGCCAGCACCGTAGGGACAGTGAGGACGGCAGATACGCAGTATTTT. This chain joins TRBV11-2 and TRBJ2-3, with 7 bases lining up with TRBD1. Germline CDR1 is SGHAT and CDR2 is FQNNGV. The CDR3 runs 16 residues. Losses at the gene ends were 7 bases for V and 4 bases for J; bases not matched to a gene: 14.

This chain uses TRBV3-1 (or the pseudogene TRBV3-2) with TRBJ2-2; weak D call: TRBD1 (5 bases). Trimming shortened V by 2 bases and J by 1 base, and 5 bases separated the two germline ends. There are 14 residues in the CDR3. The germline CDR1 and CDR2 sequences are LGHDT and YNNKEL (reference sequence). The CDR3 region has the DNA TGTGCCAGCAGCCAAAGGGGGAACACCGGGGAGCTGTTTTTT. Translation gives CASSQRGNTGELFF.

CDR3 bases: TGTGCCAGCAGCGGTGGCGGGGGGAACTACAATGAGCAGTTCTTC. Amino acids: CASSGGGGNYNEQFF. The chain links TRBV9 to TRBJ2-1; 8 nucleotides match TRBD2. This CDR3 comprises 15 residues. V trimming: 3 bases; J trimming: 3 bases; junction bases outside the gene matches: 5. From germline, CDR1 is SGDLS and CDR2 YYNGEE.

The chain combines TRBV7-2 with TRBJ2-7, with 13 bases that match TRBD2. This CDR3 has 19 amino acids. Trimming at V came to 5 bases and at J to 2 bases, leaving 15 bases not matched to a gene. The germline gives CDR1 SGHTA, CDR2 FQGNSA. CDR3 loop: CASSTRPGLAGRRTYEQYF. CDR3 DNA sequence: TGTGCCAGCAGCACCCGACCGGGACTAGCGGGGAGAAGGACCTACGAGCAGTACTTC.

This rearrangement joins TRBV6-5 to TRBJ1-4, with 7 positions matching TRBD1. There are 13 residues in the CDR3. V trimming: 6 bases; J trimming: 5 bases; junction bases outside the gene matches: 3. From germline, CDR1 is MNHEY and CDR2 SVGAGI. CDR3 DNA: TGTGCCAGCAGCCGGGACAGCAATGAAAAACTGTTTTTT. Residues: CASSRDSNEKLFF.

The CDR3 DNA reads TGTGCCAGCAGCCCCGGGGGGGGACAGCCAAACACTGAAGCTTTCTTT. This sequence encodes CASSPGGGQPNTEAFF. The genes are TRBV9 and TRBJ1-1; 7 bases agree with TRBD1. Germline CDR1 SGDLS, CDR2 YYNGEE. With V trimmed by 4 bases and J by 2 bases, 11 bases remained unmatched. The CDR3 has 16 residues.

The chain carries TRBV29-1 and TRBJ1-1, with D possibly matching TRBD1 (6 bases). CDR1 and CDR2 from the germline V gene are SQVTM and ANQGSEA. The CDR3 is made up of 13 amino acids. Trimming shortened V by 3 bases and J by 2 bases, and 10 bases separated the two germline ends. CDR3 region: CSVDRGPNTEAFF. CDR3 DNA: TGCAGCGTTGACAGGGGCCCTAACACTGAAGCTTTCTTT.

The chain combines TRBV7-2 with TRBJ1-3, with D hard to call. CDR1 is SGHTA, CDR2 FQGNSA, per germline. Deletions cut 6 bases from V and 2 bases from J, with 11 bases between. CDR3 size: 14 residues. The CDR3 nucleotides read TGTGCCAGCAGGTCTGCCGGTGCTGGAAACACCATATATTTT. Translation gives CASRSAGAGNTIYF.

CDR3 bases: TGTGCCAGCAGCAAAAACATGGACAGGGGATACGGCTACACCTTC. It codes for CASSKNMDRGYGYTF. This sequence joins TRBV9 and TRBJ1-2; 9 bases agree with TRBD1. CDR3 size: 15 residues. Germline trimming cut 4 bases from V and 8 bases from J; bases unmatched to any gene: 12. Germline V gene sequence: CDR1 SGDLS, CDR2 YYNGEE.

V gene TRBV5-1 combines with J gene TRBJ2-2, with a weak D call TRBD1 (5 bases). The length of the CDR3 is 15 residues. Germline CDR1 is SGHRS and CDR2 is YFSETQ. Deletions cut 0 bases from V and 7 bases from J, with 13 bases between. The CDR3 DNA reads as TGCGCCAGCAGCTTGGGCCAGGGATTAGGCGGGGAGCTGTTTTTT. Translated, it gives CASSLGQGLGGELFF.

For the CDR3, the DNA is TGTGCCAGCAGCTTGGAGGGGGCGGGGACCCAGTACTTC. It is translated as CASSLEGAGTQYF. The chain couples TRBV7-9 to TRBJ2-5; maybe TRBD1 (7 bases). In germline, CDR1 is SEHNR, CDR2 FQNEAQ (reference sequence). V was shortened by 3 bases and J by 7 bases, with 12 bases between the two germline ends. The CDR3 sequence is 13 residues long.

In the case of this clone: The sample contains more than one DNA sequence encoding this CDR3. The chain uses TRBV11-2 and TRBJ2-7; D ambiguous. CDR1 is SGHAT and CDR2 is FQNNGV in the germline V gene. V was clipped by 0 bases and J by 4 bases, with 4 bases between them. The CDR3 is 12 residues long. The CDR3 sequence is CASSLDRYEQYF. CDR3 in DNA: TGTGCCAGCAGCTTAGATCGTTACGAGCAGTACTTC.

This CDR3 reads CASSQLQGGSPLHF. The CDR3 region has the DNA TGTGCCAGCAGCCAACTCCAGGGAGGGTCACCCCTCCACTTT. The chain carries TRBV3-1 (or the pseudogene TRBV3-2) and TRBJ1-6; D may be TRBD1 (5 bases). The CDR3 is 14 residues long. Germline loops: CDR1 LGHDT, CDR2 YNNKEL (reference sequence). The ends were cut back, 2 bases at V and 10 bases at J, with 12 bases in the middle.

J is TRBJ2-1 and V is TRBV6-6; D might be TRBD1 (6 bases). The CDR3 extends over 14 amino acids. Germline values: CDR1 MNHNY, CDR2 SVGAGI (reference sequence). Trimming removed 6 bases at V and 1 base at J, with 10 bases between. CDR3 nucleotide sequence: TGTGCCAGCAGGAAACAGGGTTCCTACAATGAGCAGTTCTTC. This codes for CASRKQGSYNEQFF.

This clone came up a few times. The J gene is TRBJ2-3, the V gene TRBV6-6; 7 positions agree with TRBD1. Unmatched junction bases numbered 4, after V lost 3 bases and J lost 7 bases. Germline V gene sequence: CDR1 MNHNY, CDR2 SVGAGI (reference sequence). The CDR3 is 13 amino acids. CDR3 sequence (DNA): TGTGCCAGCAGTTATCCAGGGGGATATACGCAGTATTTT. The encoded protein is CASSYPGGYTQYF.

V usage is TRBV5-1 and J usage is TRBJ1-6; unclear D gene. V was shortened by 1 base and J by 2 bases, with 7 bases between the two germline ends. The CDR3 has 15 residues. Looked up from germline, CDR1 is SGHRS and CDR2 is YFSETQ. The CDR3 here is CASSLRETYNSPLHF. The CDR3 region has the DNA TGCGCCAGCAGCTTGAGGGAGACCTATAATTCACCCCTCCACTTT. Based on the CDR3 plus reference TRBV5-1 and TRBJ1-6, the full variable domain is KAGVTQTPRYLIKTRGQQVTLSCSPISGHRSVSWYQQTPGQGLQFLFEYFSETQRNKGNFPGRFSGRQFSNSRSEMNVSTLELGDSALYLCASSLRETYNSPLHFGNGTRLTVT.